This entry lists 14 T cell receptor beta chains sequenced from one sample in a study of T cells in Graves' hyperthyroidism and ophthalmopathy. Amplification yielded TCR beta CDR3 regions, with RNA transcripts as the source. The HTBI primer set drove a first-round RT-PCR of the TCR CDR3. Via MiXCR, TCRdb re-called the multiplex PCR reads, giving one row per CDR3 protein. The sample has about 480,000 distinct CDR3 sequences, roughly 14% seen once. Sequenced sample: blood. Source of these receptors: a woman aged 18-29 years with Graves' hyperthyroidism.

This clonotype was seen repeatedly, ten times or more. The genes are TRBV19 and TRBJ2-5, with a possible D match to TRBD2 (6 bases). CDR1 LNHDA and CDR2 SQIVND come from the germline V gene (reference sequence). V was trimmed by 6 bases and J by 4 bases, leaving 9 bases between them. The CDR3 sequence is 12 residues long. CDR3 residues: CASSGSVETQYF. The CDR3 DNA reads as TGTGCCAGTAGCGGGAGCGTAGAGACCCAGTACTTC.

This rearrangement joins TRBV29-1 to TRBJ1-1; D possibly corresponds to TRBD1 (6 bases). Germline V gene sequence: CDR1 SQVTM, CDR2 ANQGSEA. V lost 1 base, J lost 8 bases, and 8 bases lay in between. This CDR3 is built from 11 residues. As DNA, the CDR3 is TGCAGCGTTGAAGGGGGGGCAGAAGCTTTCTTT. As protein: CSVEGGAEAFF.

This clonotype came up many times. This rearrangement joins TRBV14 to TRBJ2-2, with D hard to call. Germline values: CDR1 SGHDN, CDR2 FVKESK. This CDR3 has 15 amino acids. V was cut by 1 base and J by 0 bases, with 6 bases left in between. The CDR3 bases are TGTGCCAGCAGCCAAGGCGGTACGAACACCGGGGAGCTGTTTTTT. This translates into CASSQGGTNTGELFF.

In its sample, this clonotype was seen a few times. The chain carries TRBV7-9 and TRBJ1-3, with D hard to call. Germline values: CDR1 SEHNR, CDR2 FQNEAQ (reference sequence). V lost 5 bases to trimming and J lost 2 bases, with 19 bases between them. The CDR3 is 17 residues long. The CDR3 sequence is CASSPPGVGIAGNTIYF. CDR3 in DNA: TGTGCCAGCAGCCCCCCCGGAGTGGGTATTGCTGGAAACACCATATATTTT.

This clonotype was seen ten or more times. This rearrangement joins TRBV7-2 to TRBJ2-3; D unresolved. The germline V gene encodes CDR1 SGHTA and CDR2 FQGNSA. V lost 5 bases to trimming and J lost 2 bases, with 5 bases between them. This CDR3 spans 12 amino acids. CDR3 protein: CASSGHTDTQYF. DNA of the CDR3: TGTGCCAGCAGCGGTCACACAGATACGCAGTATTTT.

This clonotype was seen repeatedly, ten times or more. The chain is built from TRBV29-1 and TRBJ2-5; no clear D gene. This CDR3 contains 12 residues. V was clipped by 4 bases and J by 5 bases, with 11 bases between them. CDR1 is SQVTM, CDR2 ANQGSEA, per germline. Written as DNA, the CDR3 is TGCAGCGTTGTCTTTGGGTTGGAGACCCAGTACTTC. Translating gives CSVVFGLETQYF.

This clonotype was counted ten times or more. The rearrangement links TRBV12-3 or TRBV12-4 to TRBJ1-4; D remains unclear. Deletions cut 6 bases from V and 7 bases from J, with 12 bases between. This CDR3 region has 13 residues. The chain's CDR3 is CASSQAVFEKLFF. The DNA of the CDR3 is TGTGCCAGCAGCCAGGCCGTCTTTGAAAAACTGTTTTTT.

The chain links TRBV27 to TRBJ2-5; no clear D gene. This CDR3 has 14 residues. The germline V gene encodes CDR1 MNHEY and CDR2 SMNVEV (reference sequence). Deletions cut 6 bases from V and 3 bases from J, with 14 bases between. CDR3: CASRGRPPKETQYF. The CDR3 nucleotides are TGTGCCAGCAGGGGCAGGCCGCCCAAAGAGACCCAGTACTTC.

At least ten counts were recorded for this clonotype. The chain carries TRBV12-3 or TRBV12-4 and TRBJ1-1; D is uncertain. V gave up 6 bases and J gave up 7 bases, with 12 bases separating them. The CDR3 totals 12 residues. CDR3 nucleotides: TGTGCCAGCAGCCGGACCGAAGGTGAAGCTTTCTTT. This encodes CASSRTEGEAFF.

This clonotype was seen repeatedly, ten times or more. The V gene is TRBV27, the J gene TRBJ1-1; tentatively, D is TRBD1 (5 bases). The germline V and J ends were trimmed by 2 bases and 6 bases, with 25 bases remaining between them. Germline loops: CDR1 MNHEY, CDR2 SMNVEV (reference sequence). CDR3 size: 18 residues. The CDR3 region is CASSLQASLAGFNSEAFF. The CDR3 coding sequence is TGTGCCAGCAGTTTACAGGCCTCTCTTGCAGGGTTTAACTCTGAAGCTTTCTTT.

This clonotype was detected many times. The CDR3 loop reads CASGNGGALSTDTQYF. In nucleotides, the CDR3 is TGTGCTAGTGGCAATGGGGGGGCCCTTAGCACAGATACGCAGTATTTT. The chain combines TRBV12-5 with TRBJ2-3; possibly TRBD2 for D (7 bases). Germline V gene data show CDR1 as LGHNT and CDR2 as FRNRAP. V lost 6 bases, J lost 0 bases, and 16 bases lay in between. This CDR3 has 16 amino acids.

This clonotype appeared many times. The V gene is TRBV29-1, the J gene TRBJ2-3; D unclear. Germline V gene data show CDR1 as SQVTM and CDR2 as ANQGSEA. CDR3 size: 13 residues. V gave up 5 bases and J gave up 0 bases, with 9 bases separating them. The CDR3 sequence: CSVSLTSTDTQYF. The DNA of the CDR3 is TGCAGCGTTTCCTTGACTAGCACAGATACGCAGTATTTT.

This clonotype was seen at least ten times. The chain links TRBV6-1 to TRBJ1-1; no reliable D call. Germline CDR1 MNHNS, CDR2 SASEGT. CDR3 size: 15 residues. V was trimmed by 5 bases and J by 4 bases, leaving 17 bases between them. The CDR3 nucleotides are TGTGCCAGCAGTCACGAGCCCTCCGTGGGCACTGAAGCTTTCTTT. Translating gives CASSHEPSVGTEAFF.

In its sample, this clonotype was seen many times. The rearrangement links TRBV6-5 to TRBJ2-1, with D tentatively TRBD1 or TRBD2 (5 bases each). CDR1 and CDR2 from the germline V gene are MNHEY and SVGAGI. The V and J ends lost 7 bases and 2 bases respectively, with 18 bases between them. The CDR3 extends over 16 amino acids. The CDR3 is CASIDRSSGPYNEQFF. The DNA for the CDR3 is TGTGCCAGCATCGATCGGTCGTCGGGACCCTACAATGAGCAGTTCTTC.